Presented here are 30 T cell receptor beta chains from one specimen sequenced in a study of identical twins. In TCRdb, the 5' RACE reads were re-called with MiXCR into one record per CDR3 protein. In the table there are around 280,000 distinct CDR3 sequences, about 8.3% of which are singletons. Another study also made use of these data, one on yellow fever vaccine responses in identical twins.

What was sequenced was memory (CD45RO+) T cells sorted from blood. The origin of the receptors is a woman aged 18-29 years in good health.

This clonotype showed up just a few times. This chain uses TRBV2 with TRBJ1-6; D is unresolved. The CDR3 runs to 15 residues. CDR1 is SNHLY and CDR2 is FYNNEI in the germline V gene. Trimming took 2 bases from V and 9 from J, leaving 14 bases between them. CDR3 amino acids: CASSEYETERSPLHF. The CDR3 DNA reads as TGTGCCAGCAGTGAATACGAGACTGAACGTTCACCCCTCCACTTT.

This clonotype was seen more than once but under ten times. The gene calls are TRBV20-1 and TRBJ2-3, with D tentatively TRBD2 (6 bases). The germline gives CDR1 DFQATT, CDR2 SNEGSKA (reference sequence). The CDR3 is made up of 14 amino acids. The V and J ends lost 2 bases and 6 bases respectively, with 15 bases between them. The CDR3 coding sequence is TGCAGTGCTAGAACCGGGACTCGTAGGGATACGCAGTATTTT. It encodes CSARTGTRRDTQYF.

V usage is TRBV5-8 and J usage is TRBJ2-1; tentative D call: TRBD1 (6 bases). Trimming removed 8 bases at V and 0 bases at J, with 9 bases between. There are 13 residues in the CDR3. Germline V CDR1 and CDR2: SGHTS, YDEGEE. The CDR3: CASTGISYNEQFF. CDR3 DNA sequence: TGTGCCAGTACAGGGATCTCCTACAATGAGCAGTTCTTC.

Notes on this clonotype: The junction departs from the called germline gene at one end, perhaps through a read error. V gene TRBV7-3 combines with J gene TRBJ2-2, with D possibly being TRBD2 (5 bases). The CDR3 sequence is 13 residues long. Looked up from germline, CDR1 is SGHTA and CDR2 is FQGTGA. The CDR3 region has the DNA TGTTCCAGCAGCCCGGGGAGTACCGGGGAGCTGTTTTTT. This encodes CSSSPGSTGELFF.

The sample holds many counts of this clonotype. The chain carries TRBV5-1 and TRBJ2-1, with 9 positions matching TRBD1. V was pared by 1 base and J by 3 bases, with 5 bases of the junction left unmatched. This CDR3 comprises 16 residues. Germline V gene data show CDR1 as SGHRS and CDR2 as YFSETQ. DNA for the CDR3: TGCGCCAGCAGCTTGATACGGGACAGGGTCTACAATGAGCAGTTCTTC. This sequence encodes CASSLIRDRVYNEQFF.

This clonotype has at least ten counts. The J gene is TRBJ2-1, the V gene TRBV12-3 or TRBV12-4; D could derive from TRBD1 or TRBD2 (5 bases each). The CDR3 spans 13 residues. The V and J ends lost 5 bases and 11 bases respectively, with 16 bases between them. In nucleotides, the CDR3 is TGTGCCAGCAGTCATACCACCGGGACCCAGCAGTTCTTC. Protein sequence: CASSHTTGTQQFF.

This clonotype was detected many times. The chain couples TRBV10-2 to TRBJ2-3; 11 positions agree with TRBD1. The trim removed 6 bases at V and 7 bases at J, leaving 6 bases unmatched. Looked up from germline, CDR1 is WSHSY and CDR2 is SAAADI. This CDR3 is built from 14 residues. The CDR3 loop reads CASRDRGRSYTQYF. In DNA, the CDR3 is TGCGCCAGCAGGGACAGGGGGCGCTCATATACGCAGTATTTT.

This rearrangement joins TRBV5-8 to TRBJ1-3; D not certain. CDR1 and CDR2 from the germline V gene are SGHTS and YDEGEE. Trimming stripped 6 bases from V and 0 bases from J, with 7 bases between. This CDR3 comprises 13 residues. CDR3 protein: CASNRDSGNTIYF. The CDR3 nucleotides are TGTGCCAGCAATAGAGACTCTGGAAACACCATATATTTT.

This clonotype appeared a few times. The V gene is TRBV7-8, the J gene TRBJ2-1; 9 bases line up with TRBD2. The V gene end was trimmed by 5 bases and the J gene end by 8 bases; junction bases not matched to a gene: 13. Germline CDR1 is SGHVS and CDR2 is FQNEAQ. The CDR3 has 16 residues. The CDR3 DNA reads TGTGCCAGCAGCCCCCCGTTGCGGGAGGGCCCCGATGAGCAGTTCTTC. Translating gives CASSPPLREGPDEQFF.

This rearrangement joins TRBV5-5 to TRBJ2-7; TRBD2 agrees at 9 bases. Germline V gene lookup returns CDR1 SGHKS and CDR2 YYEKEE (reference sequence). This CDR3 contains 13 residues. The V and J ends lost 2 bases and 7 bases, in that order; junction bases with no gene match: 4. The CDR3 nucleotides read TGTGCCAGCAGCTTTGGACTAGCGCGGGAGCAGTACGTC. Translating it yields CASSFGLAREQYV.

The rearrangement uses TRBV5-1 and TRBJ1-6, with TRBD1 matching 9 bases. Germline CDR1 reads SGHRS; CDR2 reads YFSETQ. The ends lost 1 base at V and 10 bases at J; junction bases unmatched: 6. The CDR3 loop spans 15 amino acids. Here the CDR3 reads CASSLSGQGRSPLHF. CDR3 bases: TGCGCCAGCAGCTTGTCGGGACAGGGCCGATCACCCCTCCACTTT.

In its sample, this clonotype was seen a few times. The V call is TRBV6-4, the J call TRBJ2-1, with TRBD2 matching 8 bases. Germline lookup yields CDR1 MRHNA and CDR2 SNTAGT. The CDR3 extends over 14 amino acids. With V trimmed by 0 bases and J by 7 bases, 2 bases remained unmatched. Here the CDR3 DNA reads TGTGCCAGCAGTGACTCTGCGGGGGGTAATGAGCAGTTCTTC. Protein sequence: CASSDSAGGNEQFF.

There are a few counts of this clonotype. CDR3 sequence (DNA): TGCGCCAGCAGTTCAATCGATACAGAGACCAACTATGGCTACACCTTC. This gives the protein CASSSIDTETNYGYTF. This chain links TRBV5-1 with TRBJ1-2; D gene ambiguous. Per germline, CDR1 SGHRS and CDR2 YFSETQ. The CDR3 is 16 residues long. The ends were cut back, 5 bases at V and 2 bases at J, with 19 bases in the middle.

The gene calls are TRBV7-3 and TRBJ2-7; D is unclear. V gave up 4 bases and J gave up 4 bases, with 8 bases separating them. The CDR3 covers 12 residues. Germline V lookup: CDR1 SGHTA, CDR2 FQGTGA. This CDR3 reads CASSSNPYEQYF. The CDR3 DNA follows: TGTGCCAGCAGCTCTAACCCTTACGAGCAGTACTTC.

There are a few counts of this clonotype. The chain links TRBV21-1 to TRBJ2-1; the table assigns TRBD1, which was not confirmed against the DNA. TRBV21-1 is deemed a pseudogene. The CDR3 is 15 residues long. The CDR3 nucleotides read TGTGCCAGCAGCAAAAGGGGGACAGGGAACAATGAGCAGTTCTTC. Translated: CASSKRGTGNNEQFF.

This clonotype was detected a few times. The V and J genes are TRBV5-1 and TRBJ2-7, with 8 nucleotides matching TRBD2. CDR1 is SGHRS and CDR2 is YFSETQ in the germline V gene. The J segment lost 4 bases and the V segment lost 0 bases, leaving 15 bases of the junction unmatched. The CDR3 loop spans 18 amino acids. CDR3 sequence: CASSLVSRLAGSGYEQYF. The CDR3 nucleotides are TGCGCCAGCAGCTTGGTTTCGCGTCTAGCGGGTTCTGGGTACGAGCAGTACTTC.

This chain joins TRBV7-9 and TRBJ2-5, with D hard to call. CDR1 and CDR2 from the germline V gene are SEHNR and FQNEAQ (reference sequence). The CDR3 spans 14 residues. With 1 base removed from V and 2 bases from J, the gap between germline ends came to 8 bases. The DNA of the CDR3 is TGTGCCAGCAGCTTAGGAAGGCTGCAAGAGACCCAGTACTTC. This gives the protein CASSLGRLQETQYF.

This clonotype appeared many times. The chain carries TRBV24-1 and TRBJ1-1; a weak D match, TRBD1 (5 bases). V gave up 3 bases and J gave up 2 bases, with 9 bases separating them. The CDR3 contains 14 residues. Germline-derived CDR1 and CDR2 are KGHDR and SFDVKD. The CDR3 loop reads CATSDGTANTEAFF. The CDR3 DNA reads as TGTGCCACCAGTGATGGGACGGCAAACACTGAAGCTTTCTTT.

This clonotype was observed a few times. The V gene is TRBV15, the J gene TRBJ2-5; D is perhaps TRBD2 (5 bases). The germline V gene encodes CDR1 LNHNV and CDR2 YYDKDF (reference sequence). The V end lost 1 base, the J end lost 5 bases, and 5 bases lay between the germline ends. The CDR3 consists of 12 residues. CDR3 sequence reads: CATSRAGETQYF. In DNA form, the CDR3 reads TGTGCCACCAGCAGAGCGGGGGAGACCCAGTACTTC.

Only a few counts were recorded for this clonotype. A junction boundary mismatches the germline segment, possibly from a read error. The chain recombines TRBV20-1 with TRBJ2-1; 9 bases align to TRBD2. The CDR3 length is 11 residues. Per germline, CDR1 DFQATT and CDR2 SNEGSKA (reference sequence). CDR3 DNA sequence: TGCAGTGCTAGAGGGCGGGGGGGTGGAGTCTTC. Translating gives CSARGRGGGVF.

In this sample, this clonotype turned up many times. V and J are TRBV5-1 and TRBJ1-2, with TRBD1 matching 9 bases. Germline trimming cut 3 bases from V and 6 bases from J; bases unmatched to any gene: 3. The CDR3 sequence is 13 residues long. Germline-derived CDR1 and CDR2 are SGHRS and YFSETQ. The CDR3 protein is CASSYRQGDGYTF. The DNA of the CDR3 is TGCGCCAGCAGCTACCGACAGGGGGATGGCTACACCTTC.

The table lists this clonotype with many counts. J is TRBJ2-2 and V is TRBV5-1, with D uncertain. The CDR3 extends over 14 amino acids. The V end was cut by 0 bases, the J end by 4 bases, with 7 bases between. Germline CDR1 is SGHRS and CDR2 is YFSETQ. The CDR3 reads CASSLDSGTGELFF. For the CDR3, the DNA is TGCGCCAGCAGCTTGGATAGTGGCACCGGGGAGCTGTTTTTT.

This sequence joins TRBV18 and TRBJ2-7, with a possible D match to TRBD1 (6 bases). CDR1 KGHSH and CDR2 LQKENI come from the germline V gene. This CDR3 spans 13 amino acids. V was pared by 3 bases and J by 3 bases, with 9 bases between. The CDR3 DNA reads as TGTGCCAGCTCACCGCAACAGGGCTACGAGCAGTACTTC. Its translation is CASSPQQGYEQYF.

The chain uses TRBV4-2 and TRBJ2-1; 11 nucleotides match TRBD2. The CDR3 sequence is 18 residues long. V shed 1 base, J shed 0 bases, and the junction held 5 bases outside the gene matches. Germline V lookup: CDR1 LGHNA, CDR2 YNFKEQ. The CDR3 sequence is CASSQGRTSGSSYNEQFF. The CDR3 nucleotides are TGTGCCAGCAGCCAAGGCAGAACTAGCGGGAGCTCCTACAATGAGCAGTTCTTC.

The table lists this clonotype with many counts. J is TRBJ2-5 and V is TRBV14; TRBD2 aligns across 10 bases. Germline assignment: CDR1 SGHDN and CDR2 FVKESK. V shed 2 bases, J shed 4 bases, and the junction held 4 bases outside the gene matches. This CDR3 spans 15 amino acids. The CDR3 sequence is CASSQLAGVTETQYF. The CDR3 DNA reads TGTGCCAGCAGCCAACTAGCGGGAGTTACAGAGACCCAGTACTTC.

This clonotype was counted only a few times. The chain couples TRBV5-4 to TRBJ2-7; D is uncertain. V was clipped by 0 bases and J by 2 bases, with 12 bases between them. This CDR3 contains 15 residues. The V gene's germline CDR1 is SGHNT and CDR2 YYREEE (reference sequence). CDR3 residues: CASSLELQTAYEQYF. The CDR3 nucleotides read TGTGCCAGCAGCTTGGAGCTACAGACTGCCTACGAGCAGTACTTC.

The chain employs TRBV6-4 and TRBJ2-1, with 9 bases identical to TRBD2. The CDR3 totals 15 residues. J was trimmed by 10 bases and V by 3 bases; bases with no gene match: 10. The germline V gene has CDR1 MRHNA and CDR2 SNTAGT. The CDR3 loop reads CASSDSAGGLGEQFF. CDR3 bases: TGTGCCAGCAGTGATAGTGCGGGAGGGCTCGGGGAGCAGTTCTTC.

The V call is TRBV20-1, the J call TRBJ2-7, with 8 positions matching TRBD1. This CDR3 has 16 amino acids. Germline trimming cut 3 bases from V and 0 bases from J; bases unmatched to any gene: 10. Germline V gene data show CDR1 as DFQATT and CDR2 as SNEGSKA (reference sequence). This CDR3 is CSASPLRQGSSYEQYF. DNA for the CDR3: TGCAGTGCTAGCCCTCTCCGACAGGGGAGCTCCTACGAGCAGTACTTC.

The V and J genes are TRBV6-5 and TRBJ2-2; 8 positions agree with TRBD2. This CDR3 has 15 residues. Germline CDR1 reads MNHEY; CDR2 reads SVGAGI. V trimming: 0 bases; J trimming: 6 bases; junction bases outside the gene matches: 3. CDR3 residues: CASSYSSAGAGELFF. The CDR3 DNA follows: TGTGCCAGCAGTTACTCTTCAGCGGGAGCCGGGGAGCTGTTTTTT.

This clonotype was seen ten or more times. This sequence joins TRBV7-9 and TRBJ2-3; possibly TRBD1 or TRBD2 for D (5 bases each). The ends were cut back, 1 base at V and 2 bases at J, with 7 bases in the middle. The CDR3 totals 14 residues. Germline assignment: CDR1 SEHNR and CDR2 FQNEAQ (reference sequence). CDR3 region: CASSLGGPTDTQYF. The CDR3 coding sequence is TGTGCCAGCAGCTTAGGGGGACCCACAGATACGCAGTATTTT.